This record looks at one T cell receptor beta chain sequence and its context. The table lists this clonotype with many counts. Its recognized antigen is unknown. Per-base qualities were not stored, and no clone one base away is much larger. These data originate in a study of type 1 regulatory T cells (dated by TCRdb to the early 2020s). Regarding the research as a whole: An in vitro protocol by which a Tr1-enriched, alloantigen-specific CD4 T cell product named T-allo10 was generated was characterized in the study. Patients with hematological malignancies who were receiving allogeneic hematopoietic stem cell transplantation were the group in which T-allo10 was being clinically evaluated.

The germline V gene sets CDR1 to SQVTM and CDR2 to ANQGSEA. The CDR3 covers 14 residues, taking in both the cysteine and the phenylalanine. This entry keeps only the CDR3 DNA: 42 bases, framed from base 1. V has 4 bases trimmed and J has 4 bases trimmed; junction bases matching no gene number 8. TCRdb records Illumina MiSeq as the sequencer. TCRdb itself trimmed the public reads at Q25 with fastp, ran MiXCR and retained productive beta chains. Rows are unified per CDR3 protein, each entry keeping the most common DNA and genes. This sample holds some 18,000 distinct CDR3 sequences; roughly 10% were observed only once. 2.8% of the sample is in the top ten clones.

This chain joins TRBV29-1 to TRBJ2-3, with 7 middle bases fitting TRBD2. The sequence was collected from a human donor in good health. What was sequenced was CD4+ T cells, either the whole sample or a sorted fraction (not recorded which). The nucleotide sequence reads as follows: TGCAGCGTTGTAGGTCGGGCGGGAGCAGATACGCAGTATTTT. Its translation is CSVVGRAGADTQYF.